A selection of T cell receptor beta chains follows, all from one sample in a study of shared clonotypes between healthy human individuals. The data were produced by immunoSEQ multiplex PCR, yet TCRdb's version contains in-frame clones alone and is incomplete. The repertoire consists of roughly 640,000 clones, with 74% occurring once and the leading ten covering 1.5% to 2%. Sequencing input: memory CD4+ T cells sorted from blood. Every receptor here comes from a young woman in good health. CDR3s include the opening cysteine and the closing phenylalanine or tryptophan. Each record gives: J gene, CDR3 length, V gene, D gene, CDR3 DNA, CDR3 protein. The D gene is left open where the match is weak.

TRBJ1-1 13 TRBV5-8 . TGTGCCAGCAGCTTGGTTCGGGGCACTGAAGCTTTCTTT CASSLVRGTEAFF
TRBJ2-7 13 TRBV19 . TGTGCCAGTAGTTCGGATTATACCTACGAGCAGTACTTC CASSSDYTYEQYF
TRBJ2-2 14 TRBV10-3 . TGTGCCATCTCGCGGCAGGGACAAACCGGGGAGCTGTTTTTT CAISRQGQTGELFF
TRBJ2-7 15 TRBV27 TRBD1 TGTGCCAGCAGATCCCTCGGGACAGGGTTGCGCGAGCAGTACTTC CASRSLGTGLREQYF
TRBJ2-7 16 TRBV4-1 TRBD2 TGCGCCAGCAGCCAAGATCGGGCTAGCGGCACCTACGAGCAGTACTTC CASSQDRASGTYEQYF
TRBJ1-1 13 TRBV15 . TGTGCCACCAGCAGTGGGGCCGTAATAGAAGCTTTCTTT CATSSGAVIEAFF
TRBJ1-1 17 TRBV10-3 . TGTGCCACCAACTCCCAGGGGCCCGACCCAATGAACACTGAAGCTTTCTTT CATNSQGPDPMNTEAFF
TRBJ2-5 18 TRBV6-1 TRBD2 TGTGCCAGCAGTGAAGGGTTGGATGGCGGGAGGGCTTGGGAGACCCAGTACTTC CASSEGLDGGRAWETQYF
TRBJ2-1 14 TRBV27 . TGTGCCAGCAGCGCAGCGGGCCTCCCCAATGAGCAGTTCTTC CASSAAGLPNEQFF
TRBJ1-5 14 TRBV18 . TGTGCCAGCTCACCCCGGGAGGGAGGGACCGGAATGCATTTT CASSPREGGTGMHF
TRBJ1-1 15 TRBV7-2 TRBD1 TGTGCCAGCAGCTTAGGACAGGGATCGACCACTGAAGCTTTCTTT CASSLGQGSTTEAFF